This TCR beta chain emerged from a study of identical twins' blood T cells. TCRdb re-analysed the 5' RACE reads in MiXCR, keeping a single row per CDR3 protein. The table shows fewer than 450,000 distinct CDR3 sequences, with roughly 28% occurring only once. CDR1 SGHDT and CDR2 YYEEEE come from the germline V gene. The CDR3 has 13 residues. Deletions cut 2 bases from V and 5 bases from J, with 8 bases between. The study's findings and limits: Twins shared about as many clonotypes as their cloneset sizes predicted. Environmental influences on twin similarity could not be excluded.

Only a few counts were recorded for this clonotype. Its matching antigen is unknown. The donors were healthy female monozygous twins, three pairs in total. This receptor was taken from a woman between 18 and 49 years old in good health. Sequenced: PBMCs. The chain carries TRBV5-6 and TRBJ1-5; possibly TRBD1 for D (5 bases). The CDR3 reads CASSFREYQPQHF. DNA of the CDR3: TGTGCCAGCAGCTTCAGGGAATATCAGCCCCAGCATTTT.